This TCR beta chain was recorded in a study of OX40 agonist ivuxolimab in advanced cancers. Study summary: A mean age of about 56 years, range roughly 23 to 85, was recorded, and around 85% were male. Study results and limitations: Clonal expansion was seen in CD4+ and CD8+ blood T cells by week 6 at 0.1 to 3.0 mg/kg.

As to this clone: Antigen: not known.

Using immunoSEQ multiplex PCR, the repertoire was profiled, and TCRdb retains in-frame clones only, with some absent. The sample shows around 66,000 clones, about 80% of them seen only once. CDR3 length: 15 residues. Deletions cut 4 bases from V and 0 bases from J, with 10 bases between. CDR1 and CDR2 (germline): SNHLY, FYNNEI. The genes are TRBV2 and TRBJ1-5; D gene unclear. This specimen consisted of CD4+ or CD8+ T cells sorted from blood, obtained in a trial of the OX40 agonist ivuxolimab. The source is an adult with an advanced solid tumor such as melanoma, head and neck, liver or kidney cancer. Here the CDR3 DNA reads TGTGCCAGCAGTGTTGGGCGTGATAGCAATCAGCCCCAGCATTTT. As protein: CASSVGRDSNQPQHF.